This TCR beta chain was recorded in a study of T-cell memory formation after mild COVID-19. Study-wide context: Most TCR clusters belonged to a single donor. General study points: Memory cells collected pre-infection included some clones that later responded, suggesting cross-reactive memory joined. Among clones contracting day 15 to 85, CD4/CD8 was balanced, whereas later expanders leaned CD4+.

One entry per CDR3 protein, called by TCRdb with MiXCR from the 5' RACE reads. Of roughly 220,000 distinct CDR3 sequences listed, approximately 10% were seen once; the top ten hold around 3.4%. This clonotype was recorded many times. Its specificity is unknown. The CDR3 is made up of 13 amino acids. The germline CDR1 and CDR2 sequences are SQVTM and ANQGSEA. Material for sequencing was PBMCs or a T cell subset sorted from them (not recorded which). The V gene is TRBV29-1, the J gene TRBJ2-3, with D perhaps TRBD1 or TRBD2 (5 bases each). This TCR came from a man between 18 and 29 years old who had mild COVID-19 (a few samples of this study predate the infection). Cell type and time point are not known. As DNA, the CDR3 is TGCAGTTTCACGGGGCCACAGTTTGATACGCAGTATTTT. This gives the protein CSFTGPQFDTQYF.